The entry that follows covers one T cell receptor (beta chain) sequence. This clonotype showed up just a few times. No antigen is known for it. Base qualities are missing; no much larger clone stands one base away. The data were obtained in a study of T cell repertoires in cytomegalovirus infection (dated by TCRdb to between 2019 and 2020). Some background on the complete study: Recently identified HLA-C-restricted CMV epitopes, whose presentation resists viral immunomodulation, were targeted by peptide stimulations together with well-studied HLA-B-restricted epitopes. The HLA type of each donor mattered for the analysis, because public TCR beta signatures pointed to carriage of CMV infection along with the matching HLA type.

What this sample's treatment or condition label stands for: in vitro stimulation with specific CMV peptide epitopes to enrich CMV-specific T cells. Sequencing was carried out with an Illumina HiSeq 1500. TCRdb's own reprocessing of the public reads used fastp at Q25 and MiXCR and kept productive beta chains. Identical CDR3 proteins give one entry, which carries the most common genes and DNA. In this sample the table shows 640,000 or so distinct CDR3 sequences, 30% to 40% of which occur a single time. The ten most abundant clones make up about 18% of the sample. V ends up 5 bases short and J 2 bases short, with an unmatched junction base count of 15. Measured from the cysteine to the phenylalanine, the CDR3 is 17 residues long. Here the CDR3 DNA is all that survives: 51 bases in frame from base 1. Points the paper makes about the study in general: In both this cohort and an independent cohort of more than 350 donors, the cumulative frequency of public TCR beta family members distinguished carriers of CMV infection plus the relevant HLA type. The ex vivo response was dominated by HLA-C-restricted CMV-specific TCR beta clonotypes, which also provided the single most frequent clonotype in two of eight donors.

Sequenced material: cultured PBMCs, taken from culture after CMV antigen stimulation. Recombination connected TRBV12-3 or TRBV12-4 to TRBJ2-7; 7 central nucleotides agree with TRBD1. The sequence came from a human donor in good health (CMV status not recorded). Some clones in this sample may be carry-over from other donors' samples. The DNA reads TGTGCCAGCAGTGCCTCTCCTGGACAGGAACTTACCTACGAGCAGTACTTC. This yields the protein CASSASPGQELTYEQYF.